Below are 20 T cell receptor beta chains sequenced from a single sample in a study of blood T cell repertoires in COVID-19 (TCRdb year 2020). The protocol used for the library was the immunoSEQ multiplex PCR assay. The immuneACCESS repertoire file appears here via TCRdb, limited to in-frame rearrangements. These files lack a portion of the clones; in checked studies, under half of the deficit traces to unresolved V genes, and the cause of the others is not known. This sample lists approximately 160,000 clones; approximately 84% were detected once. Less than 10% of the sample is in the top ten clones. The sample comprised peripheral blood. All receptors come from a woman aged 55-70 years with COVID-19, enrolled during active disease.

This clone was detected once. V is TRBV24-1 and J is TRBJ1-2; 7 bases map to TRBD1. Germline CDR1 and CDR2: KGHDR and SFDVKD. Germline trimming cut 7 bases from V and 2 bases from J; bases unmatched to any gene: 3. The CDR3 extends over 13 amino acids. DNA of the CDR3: TGTGCCACCAGAGACAGGGCGAACTATGGCTACACCTTC. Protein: CATRDRANYGYTF.

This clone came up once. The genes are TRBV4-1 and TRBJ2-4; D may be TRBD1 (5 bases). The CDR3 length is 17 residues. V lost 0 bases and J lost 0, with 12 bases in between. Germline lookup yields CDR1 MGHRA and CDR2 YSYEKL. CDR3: CASSQDLTALAKNIQYF. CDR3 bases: TGCGCCAGCAGCCAAGACTTGACAGCACTAGCCAAAAACATTCAGTACTTC.

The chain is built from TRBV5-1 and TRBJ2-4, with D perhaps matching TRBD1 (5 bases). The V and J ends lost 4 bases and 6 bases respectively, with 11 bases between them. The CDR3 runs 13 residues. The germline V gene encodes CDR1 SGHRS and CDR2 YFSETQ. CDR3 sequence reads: CASSPRQGNIQYF. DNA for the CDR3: TGCGCCAGCAGCCCGCGGCAGGGAAACATTCAGTACTTC.

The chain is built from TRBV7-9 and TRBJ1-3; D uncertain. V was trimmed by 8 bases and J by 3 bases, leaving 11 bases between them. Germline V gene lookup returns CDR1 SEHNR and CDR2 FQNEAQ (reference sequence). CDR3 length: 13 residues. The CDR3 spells CASRGWVGNTIYF. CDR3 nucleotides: TGTGCCAGCCGCGGATGGGTTGGAAACACCATATATTTT. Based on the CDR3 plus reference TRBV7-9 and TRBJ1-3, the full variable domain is DTGVSQNPRHKITKRGQNVTFRCDPISEHNRLYWYRQTLGQGPEFLTYFQNEAQLEKSRLLSDRFSAERPKGSFSTLEIQRTEQGDSAMYLCASRGWVGNTIYFGEGSWLTVV.

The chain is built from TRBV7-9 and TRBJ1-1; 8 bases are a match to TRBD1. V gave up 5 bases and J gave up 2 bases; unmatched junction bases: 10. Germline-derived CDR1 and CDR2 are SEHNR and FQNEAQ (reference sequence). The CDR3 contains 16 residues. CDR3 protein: CASSGWGQAGNTEAFF. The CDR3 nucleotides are TGTGCCAGCAGCGGATGGGGACAGGCTGGAAACACTGAAGCTTTCTTT.

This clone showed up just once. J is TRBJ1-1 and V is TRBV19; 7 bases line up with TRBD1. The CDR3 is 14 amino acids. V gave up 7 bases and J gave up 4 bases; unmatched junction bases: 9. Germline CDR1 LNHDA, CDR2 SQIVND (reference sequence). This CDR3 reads CASKPQGSSTEAFF. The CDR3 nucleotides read TGTGCCAGTAAGCCACAGGGGTCGAGCACTGAAGCTTTCTTT.

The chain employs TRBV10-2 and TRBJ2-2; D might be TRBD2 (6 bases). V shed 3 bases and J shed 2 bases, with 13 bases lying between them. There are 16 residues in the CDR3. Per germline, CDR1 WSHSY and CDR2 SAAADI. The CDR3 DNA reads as TGCGCCAGCAGTGATCCAGCGGGTGAAAACACCGGGGAGCTGTTTTTT. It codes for CASSDPAGENTGELFF.

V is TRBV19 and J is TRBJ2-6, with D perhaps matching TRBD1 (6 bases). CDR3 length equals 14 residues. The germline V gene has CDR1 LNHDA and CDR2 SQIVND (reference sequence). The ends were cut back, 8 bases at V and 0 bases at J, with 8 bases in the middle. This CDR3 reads CASRQVSGANVLTF. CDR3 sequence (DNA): TGTGCCAGTCGACAGGTCTCTGGGGCCAACGTCCTGACTTTC.

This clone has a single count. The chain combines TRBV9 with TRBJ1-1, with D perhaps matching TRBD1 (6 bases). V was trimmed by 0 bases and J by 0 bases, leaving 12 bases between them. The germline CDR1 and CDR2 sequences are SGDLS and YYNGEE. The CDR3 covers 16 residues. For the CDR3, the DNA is TGTGCCAGCAGCGTAGACCCAGGGGCTATGAACACTGAAGCTTTCTTT. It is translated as CASSVDPGAMNTEAFF.

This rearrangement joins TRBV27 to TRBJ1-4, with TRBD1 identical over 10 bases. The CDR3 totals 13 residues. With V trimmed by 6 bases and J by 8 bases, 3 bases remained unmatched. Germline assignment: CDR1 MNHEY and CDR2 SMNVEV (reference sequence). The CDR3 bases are TGTGCCAGCAGGCGGACAGGGGGAGAAAAACTGTTTTTT. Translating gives CASRRTGGEKLFF.

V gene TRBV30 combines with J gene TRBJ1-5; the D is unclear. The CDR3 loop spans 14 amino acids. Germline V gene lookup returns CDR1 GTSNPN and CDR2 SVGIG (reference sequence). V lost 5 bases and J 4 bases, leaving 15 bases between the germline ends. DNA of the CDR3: TGTGCCTGGGGCGGGGAATTGAGGAATCAGCCCCAGCATTTT. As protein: CAWGGELRNQPQHF.

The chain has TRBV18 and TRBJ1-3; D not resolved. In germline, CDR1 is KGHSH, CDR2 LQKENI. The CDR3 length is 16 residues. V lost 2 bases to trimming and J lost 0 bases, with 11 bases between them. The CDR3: CASSPEQSSSGNTIYF. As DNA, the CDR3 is TGTGCCAGCTCACCAGAACAGTCGAGCTCTGGAAACACCATATATTTT.

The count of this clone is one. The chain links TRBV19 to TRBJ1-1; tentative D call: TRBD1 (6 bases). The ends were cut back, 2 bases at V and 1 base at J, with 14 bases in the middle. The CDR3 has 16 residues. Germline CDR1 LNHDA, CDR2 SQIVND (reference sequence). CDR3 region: CASSISTGWGNTEAFF. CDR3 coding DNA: TGTGCCAGTAGTATAAGCACAGGGTGGGGGAACACTGAAGCTTTCTTT.

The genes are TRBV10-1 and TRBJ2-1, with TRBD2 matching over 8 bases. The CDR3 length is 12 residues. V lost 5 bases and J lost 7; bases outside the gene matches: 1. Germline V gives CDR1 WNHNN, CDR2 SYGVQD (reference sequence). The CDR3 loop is CASSSGGNEQFF. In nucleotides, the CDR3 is TGCGCCAGCAGTAGCGGGGGTAATGAGCAGTTCTTC.

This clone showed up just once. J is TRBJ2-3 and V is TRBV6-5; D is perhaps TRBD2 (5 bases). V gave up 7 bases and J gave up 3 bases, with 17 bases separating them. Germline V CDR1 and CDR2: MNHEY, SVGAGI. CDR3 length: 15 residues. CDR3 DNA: TGTGCCAGCACCGCGGAGGTCGCGGAGACAGATACGCAGTATTTT. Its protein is CASTAEVAETDTQYF.

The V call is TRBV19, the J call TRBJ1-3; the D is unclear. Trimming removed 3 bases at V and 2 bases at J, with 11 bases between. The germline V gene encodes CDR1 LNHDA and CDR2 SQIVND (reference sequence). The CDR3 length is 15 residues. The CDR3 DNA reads TGTGCCAGTAGTATTAACAGATTGACTGGAAACACCATATATTTT. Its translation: CASSINRLTGNTIYF.

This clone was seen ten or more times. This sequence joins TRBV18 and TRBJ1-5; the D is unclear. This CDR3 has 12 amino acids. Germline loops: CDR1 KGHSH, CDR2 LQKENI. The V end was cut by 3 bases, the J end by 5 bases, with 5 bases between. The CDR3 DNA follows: TGTGCCAGCTCACCCTCGGATCAGCCCCAGCATTTT. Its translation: CASSPSDQPQHF.

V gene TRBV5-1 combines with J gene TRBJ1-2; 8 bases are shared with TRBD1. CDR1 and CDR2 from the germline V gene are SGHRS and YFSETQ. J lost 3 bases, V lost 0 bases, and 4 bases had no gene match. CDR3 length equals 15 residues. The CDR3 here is CASSLVAGGDYGYTF. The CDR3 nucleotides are TGCGCCAGCAGCTTGGTGGCAGGGGGCGACTATGGCTACACCTTC.

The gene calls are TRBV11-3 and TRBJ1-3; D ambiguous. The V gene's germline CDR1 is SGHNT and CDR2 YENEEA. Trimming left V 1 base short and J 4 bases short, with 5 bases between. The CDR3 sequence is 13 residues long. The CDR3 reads CASSLGPGNTIYF. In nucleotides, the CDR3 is TGTGCCAGCAGCTTAGGGCCAGGAAACACCATATATTTT.

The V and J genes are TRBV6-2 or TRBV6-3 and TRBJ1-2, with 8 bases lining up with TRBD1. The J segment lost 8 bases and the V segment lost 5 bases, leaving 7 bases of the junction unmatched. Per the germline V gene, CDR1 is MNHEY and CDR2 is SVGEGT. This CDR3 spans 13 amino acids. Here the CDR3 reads CASSPGQGGGYTF. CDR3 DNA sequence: TGTGCCAGCAGTCCCGGACAGGGAGGCGGCTACACCTTC.